The entry that follows covers one T cell receptor (beta chain) sequence. From germline, CDR1 is LGHNA and CDR2 YSLEER. Germline trimming cut 4 bases from V and 2 bases from J; bases unmatched to any gene: 11. The CDR3 contains 16 residues. This specimen belongs to a study of shared clonotypes between healthy human individuals. The authors loaded around 200 ng DNA, around 32,000 T cell genomes, into sorted-subset replicate PCRs. The protocol was immunoSEQ multiplex PCR, while the TCRdb copy is restricted to in-frame clones and leaves out a portion. The sample lists a few million clones, 80% to 95% occurring once.

The chain uses TRBV4-3 and TRBJ2-7, with TRBD2 identical over 7 bases. The sample consisted of naive CD4+ T cells from PBMCs. As for subset: CD45RA+ positively selected. The receptor was isolated from a man between 18 and 35 years old in good health. Some clones in this sample may be carry-over from other donors' samples. CDR3 residues: CASSRVVASGPYEQYF. The CDR3, as DNA: TGCGCCAGCAGCCGAGTGGTGGCTAGCGGACCCTACGAGCAGTACTTC.